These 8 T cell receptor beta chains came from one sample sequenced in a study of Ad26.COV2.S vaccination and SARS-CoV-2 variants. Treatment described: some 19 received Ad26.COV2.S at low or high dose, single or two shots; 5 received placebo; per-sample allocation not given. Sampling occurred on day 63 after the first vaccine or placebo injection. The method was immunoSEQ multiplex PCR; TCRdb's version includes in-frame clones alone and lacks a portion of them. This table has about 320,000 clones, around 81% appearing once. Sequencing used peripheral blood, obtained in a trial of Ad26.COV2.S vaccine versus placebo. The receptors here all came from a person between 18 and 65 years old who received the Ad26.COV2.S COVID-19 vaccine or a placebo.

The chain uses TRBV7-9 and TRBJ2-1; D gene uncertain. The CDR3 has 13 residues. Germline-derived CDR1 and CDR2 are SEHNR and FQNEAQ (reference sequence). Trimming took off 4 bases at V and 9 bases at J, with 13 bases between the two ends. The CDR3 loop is CASSSGGSGEQFF. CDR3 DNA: TGTGCCAGCAGCTCTGGCGGTTCCGGTGAGCAGTTCTTC.

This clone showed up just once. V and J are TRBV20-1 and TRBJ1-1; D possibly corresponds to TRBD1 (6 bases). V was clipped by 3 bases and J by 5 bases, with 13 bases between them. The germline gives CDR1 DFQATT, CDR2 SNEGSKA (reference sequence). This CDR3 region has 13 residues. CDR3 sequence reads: CSASRGAGTEAFF. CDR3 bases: TGCAGTGCTAGTCGGGGGGCAGGGACTGAAGCTTTCTTT.

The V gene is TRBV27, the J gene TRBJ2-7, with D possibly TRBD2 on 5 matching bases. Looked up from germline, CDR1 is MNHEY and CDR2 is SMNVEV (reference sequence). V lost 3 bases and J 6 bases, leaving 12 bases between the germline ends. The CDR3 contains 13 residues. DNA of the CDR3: TGTGCCAGCAGTTTGATTCGGGGTGGCGAGCAGTACTTC. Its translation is CASSLIRGGEQYF.

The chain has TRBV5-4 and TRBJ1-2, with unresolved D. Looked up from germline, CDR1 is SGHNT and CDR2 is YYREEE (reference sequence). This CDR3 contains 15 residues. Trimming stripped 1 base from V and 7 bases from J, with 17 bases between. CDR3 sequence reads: CASSLRNRGNFGYTF. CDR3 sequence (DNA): TGTGCCAGCAGCTTGCGGAACCGGGGTAATTTTGGCTACACCTTC. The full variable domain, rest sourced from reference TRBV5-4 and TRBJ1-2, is ETGVTQSPTHLIKTRGQQVTLRCSSQSGHNTVSWYQQALGQGPQFIFQYYREEENGRGNFPPRFSGLQFPNYSSELNVNALELDDSALYLCASSLRNRGNFGYTFGSGTRLTVV.

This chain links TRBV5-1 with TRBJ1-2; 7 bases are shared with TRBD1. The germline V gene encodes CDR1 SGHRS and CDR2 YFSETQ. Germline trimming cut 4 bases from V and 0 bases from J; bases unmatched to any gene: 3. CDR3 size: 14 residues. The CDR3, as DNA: TGCGCCAGCAGCACGACAGGGCCTAACTATGGCTACACCTTC. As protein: CASSTTGPNYGYTF.

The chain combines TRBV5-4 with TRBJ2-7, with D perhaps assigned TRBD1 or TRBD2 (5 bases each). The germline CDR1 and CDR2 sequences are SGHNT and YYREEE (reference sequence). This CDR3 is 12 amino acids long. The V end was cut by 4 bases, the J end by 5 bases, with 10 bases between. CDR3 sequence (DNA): TGTGCCAGCAGCCGGGACGAGGACGAGCAGTACTTC. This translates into CASSRDEDEQYF.

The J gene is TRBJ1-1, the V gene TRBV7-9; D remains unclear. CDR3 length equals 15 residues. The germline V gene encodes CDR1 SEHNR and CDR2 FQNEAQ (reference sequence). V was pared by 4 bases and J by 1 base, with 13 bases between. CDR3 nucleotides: TGTGCCAGCAGCTCGTCGTTTGAATGGAACACTGAAGCTTTCTTT. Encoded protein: CASSSSFEWNTEAFF.

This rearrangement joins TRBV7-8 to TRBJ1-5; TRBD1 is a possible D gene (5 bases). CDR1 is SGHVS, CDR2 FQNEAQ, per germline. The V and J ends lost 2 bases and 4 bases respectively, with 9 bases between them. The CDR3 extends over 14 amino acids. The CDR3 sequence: CASSLQGRNQPQHF. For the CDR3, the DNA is TGTGCCAGCAGCTTACAGGGCAGGAATCAGCCCCAGCATTTT. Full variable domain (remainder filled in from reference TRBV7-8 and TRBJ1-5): GAGVSQSPRYKVAKRGQDVALRCDPISGHVSLFWYQQALGQGPEFLTYFQNEAQLDKSGLPSDRFFAERPEGSVSTLKIQRTQQEDSAVYLCASSLQGRNQPQHFGDGTRLSIL.